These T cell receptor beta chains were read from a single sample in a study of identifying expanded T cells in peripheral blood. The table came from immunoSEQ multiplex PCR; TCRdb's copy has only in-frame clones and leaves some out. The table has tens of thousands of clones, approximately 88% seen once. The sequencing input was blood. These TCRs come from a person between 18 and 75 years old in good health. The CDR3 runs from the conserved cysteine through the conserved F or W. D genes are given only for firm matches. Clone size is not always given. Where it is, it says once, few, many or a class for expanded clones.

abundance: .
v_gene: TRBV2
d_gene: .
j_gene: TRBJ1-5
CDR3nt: TGTGCCAGCAAGGGGGGGATTAGCAATCAGCCCCAGCATTTT
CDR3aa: CASKGGISNQPQHF

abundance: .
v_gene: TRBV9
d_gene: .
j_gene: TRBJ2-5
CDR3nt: TGTGCCAGCAGCGTAGACTTGGGGGAAGGGGCCCAGTACTTC
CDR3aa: CASSVDLGEGAQYF

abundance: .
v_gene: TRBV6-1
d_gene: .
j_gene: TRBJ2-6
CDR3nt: TGTGCCAGCAGTCTTTTAAGGACCGGGGCCAACGTCCTGACTTTC
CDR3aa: CASSLLRTGANVLTF

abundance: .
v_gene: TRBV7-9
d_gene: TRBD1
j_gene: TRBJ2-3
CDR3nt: TGTGCCAGCAGCGTGACAGGGATCACAGATACGCAGTATTTT
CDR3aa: CASSVTGITDTQYF

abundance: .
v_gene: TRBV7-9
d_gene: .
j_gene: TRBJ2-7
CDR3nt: TGTGCCAGCAGGAACACCGGGACGCACCCCTACGAGCAGTACTTC
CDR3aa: CASRNTGTHPYEQYF

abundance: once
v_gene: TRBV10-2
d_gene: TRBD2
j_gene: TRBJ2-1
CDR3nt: TGCGCCAGCACTCCGGGACTAGCGGAATACAATGAGCAGTTCTTC
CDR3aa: CASTPGLAEYNEQFF

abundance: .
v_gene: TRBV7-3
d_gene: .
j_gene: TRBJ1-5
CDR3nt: TGTGCCAGCAGAAAACATACCGGGACCCGGTCCCAGCCCCAGCATTTT
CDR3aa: CASRKHTGTRSQPQHF

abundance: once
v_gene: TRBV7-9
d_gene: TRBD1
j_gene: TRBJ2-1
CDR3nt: TGTGCCAGCAGCTACCCGACAGGGGGACCCTACAATGAGCAGTTCTTC
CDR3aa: CASSYPTGGPYNEQFF

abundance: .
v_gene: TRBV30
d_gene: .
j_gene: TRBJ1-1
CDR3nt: TGTGCCAGGACCGAGGGGCTGAACACTGAAGCTTTCTTT
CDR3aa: CARTEGLNTEAFF

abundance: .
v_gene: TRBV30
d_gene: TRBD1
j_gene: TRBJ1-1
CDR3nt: TGTGCCTGGAGTGTACTATTATTCAGATGGGACAGTGAAGCTTTCTTT
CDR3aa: CAWSVLLFRWDSEAFF

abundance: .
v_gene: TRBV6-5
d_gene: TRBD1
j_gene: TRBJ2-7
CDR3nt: TGTGCCAGCCGGGACAGGGGCTACGAGCAGTACTTC
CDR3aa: CASRDRGYEQYF

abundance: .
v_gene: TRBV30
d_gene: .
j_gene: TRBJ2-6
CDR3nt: TGTGCCTGGAAACCGCGGCCTGGGGCCAACGTCCTGACTTTC
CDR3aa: CAWKPRPGANVLTF

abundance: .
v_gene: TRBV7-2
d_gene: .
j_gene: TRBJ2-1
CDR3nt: TGCGCCAGCAGCCAGAGCCGCGGGACCCCGTCCCACAATGAGCAGTTCTTC
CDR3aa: CASSQSRGTPSHNEQFF

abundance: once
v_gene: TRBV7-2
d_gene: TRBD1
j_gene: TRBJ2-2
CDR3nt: TGTGCCAGCAGGACCCCGGGACAGGGTCACACCGGGGAGCTGTTTTTT
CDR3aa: CASRTPGQGHTGELFF

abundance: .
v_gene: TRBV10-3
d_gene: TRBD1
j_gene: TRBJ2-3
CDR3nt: TGTGCCATCGCAGGGACAGGGGTCGAAGATACGCAGTATTTT
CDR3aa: CAIAGTGVEDTQYF

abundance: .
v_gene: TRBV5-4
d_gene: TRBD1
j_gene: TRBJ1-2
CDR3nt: TGTGCCAGCAGCGCCCCCCACGAGCAGGGGGTCTATGGCTACACCTTC
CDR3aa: CASSAPHEQGVYGYTF

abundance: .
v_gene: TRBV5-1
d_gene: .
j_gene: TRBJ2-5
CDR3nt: TGCGCCAGCAGCGTCGGGTTCAACCAAGAGACCCAGTACTTC
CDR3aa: CASSVGFNQETQYF

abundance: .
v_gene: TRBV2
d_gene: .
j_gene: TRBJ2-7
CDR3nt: TGTGCCAGCAAGACGGGGACCTACGAGCAGTACTTC
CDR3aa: CASKTGTYEQYF

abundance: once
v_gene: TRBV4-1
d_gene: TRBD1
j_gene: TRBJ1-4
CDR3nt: TGCGCCAGCAGCCAAGATCGACAGGGCTCCTCTGCAACTAATGAAAAACTGTTTTTT
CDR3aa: CASSQDRQGSSATNEKLFF

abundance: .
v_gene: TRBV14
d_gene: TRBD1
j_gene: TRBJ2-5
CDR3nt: TGTGCCAGCAGCCCGAAATTCAGGGGGAACCAAGAGACCCAGTACTTC
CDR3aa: CASSPKFRGNQETQYF

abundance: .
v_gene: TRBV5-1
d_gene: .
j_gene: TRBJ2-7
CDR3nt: TGCGCCAGCAGCACCGACGGCTACGAGCAGTACTTC
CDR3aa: CASSTDGYEQYF

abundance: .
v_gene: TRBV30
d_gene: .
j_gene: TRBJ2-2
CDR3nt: TGTGCCTGGAGTGCTACTAGCCACGGGGAGCTGTTTTTT
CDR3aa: CAWSATSHGELFF

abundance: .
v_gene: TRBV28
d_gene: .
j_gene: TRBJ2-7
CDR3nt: TGTGCCAGCAGTTCTCCCGGGACCGCCTCGCACTTC
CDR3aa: CASSSPGTASHF

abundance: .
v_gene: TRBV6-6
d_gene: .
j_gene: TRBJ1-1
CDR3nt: TGTGCCAGCAGTTACTCTACAGGGACTGAAGCTTTCTTT
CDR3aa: CASSYSTGTEAFF

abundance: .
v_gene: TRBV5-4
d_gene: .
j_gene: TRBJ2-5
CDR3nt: TGTGCCAGCAGCCCGGGGACGGGAAAAGAGACCCAGTACTTC
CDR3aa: CASSPGTGKETQYF

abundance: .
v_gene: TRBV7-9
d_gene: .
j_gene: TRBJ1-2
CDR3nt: TGTGCCAGCAGCTCCTTGATCAGTGGGGAGCGAGACAGTTTTTATGGCTACACCTTC
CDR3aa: CASSSLISGERDSFYGYTF

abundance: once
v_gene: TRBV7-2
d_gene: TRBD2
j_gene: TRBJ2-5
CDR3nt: TGTGCCAGCAGCCTTGTGGGTGGGACTAGCACGTTGACCCAGTACTTC
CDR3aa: CASSLVGGTSTLTQYF

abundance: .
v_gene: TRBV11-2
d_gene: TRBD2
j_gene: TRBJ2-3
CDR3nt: TGTGCCAGCAGCTGGACTAGCGGAGGAGGGGATACGCAGTATTTT
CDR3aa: CASSWTSGGGDTQYF

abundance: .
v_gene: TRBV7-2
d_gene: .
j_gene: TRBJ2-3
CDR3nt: TGTGCCAGCAGCTTAGTCGGCGGACCAAGCACAGATACGCAGTATTTT
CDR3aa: CASSLVGGPSTDTQYF

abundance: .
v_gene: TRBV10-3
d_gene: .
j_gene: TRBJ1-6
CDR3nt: TGTGCCATCAGTGAGGGCAGGGAGAATTCACCCCTCCACTTT
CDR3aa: CAISEGRENSPLHF

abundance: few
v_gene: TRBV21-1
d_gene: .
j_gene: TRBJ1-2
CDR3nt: TGTGCCAGCAGCAAAGAAGTATACGGCTACACCTTC
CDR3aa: CASSKEVYGYTF

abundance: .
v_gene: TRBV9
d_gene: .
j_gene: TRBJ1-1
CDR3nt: TGTGCCAGCAGCGGTCACCCTGGGGGCAGAACTGAAGCTTTCTTT
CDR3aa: CASSGHPGGRTEAFF

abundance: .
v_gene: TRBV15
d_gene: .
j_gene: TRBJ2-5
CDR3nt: TGTGCCACCAGCAGCGGGGTGCACGAGACCCAGTACTTC
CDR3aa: CATSSGVHETQYF

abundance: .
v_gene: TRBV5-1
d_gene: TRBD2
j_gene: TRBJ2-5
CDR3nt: TGCGCCAGCAGCTTGGCTAGCGGGCCACAAGAGACCCAGTACTTC
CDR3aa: CASSLASGPQETQYF

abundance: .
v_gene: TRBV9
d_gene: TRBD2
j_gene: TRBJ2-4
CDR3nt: TGTGCCAGCAGCCCCGGGGTAGCGGGAGCCAAAAACATTCAGTACTTC
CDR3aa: CASSPGVAGAKNIQYF

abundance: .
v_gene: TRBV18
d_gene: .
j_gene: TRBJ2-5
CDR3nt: TGTGCCAGCTCACCTCGCCAGGGGGGGCAAGAGACCCAGTACTTC
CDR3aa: CASSPRQGGQETQYF

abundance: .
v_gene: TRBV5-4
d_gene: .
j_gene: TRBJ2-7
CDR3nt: TGTGCCAGCAGCTCTCGGGAAGGTTACGAGCAGTACTTC
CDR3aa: CASSSREGYEQYF

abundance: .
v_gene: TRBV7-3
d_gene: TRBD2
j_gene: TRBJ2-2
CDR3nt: TGTGCCAGCAGCCCGAGGGGGGCTAGCGGGAGCACCGGGGAGCTGTTTTTT
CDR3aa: CASSPRGASGSTGELFF

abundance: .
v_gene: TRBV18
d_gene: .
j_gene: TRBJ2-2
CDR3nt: TGTGCCAGCTCACCCTTACAGGGGAACACCGGGGAGCTGTTTTTT
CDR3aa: CASSPLQGNTGELFF

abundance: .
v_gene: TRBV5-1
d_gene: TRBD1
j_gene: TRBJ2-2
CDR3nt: TGCGCCAGCAGCTCGGACAGGGGTTACACCGGGGAGCTGTTTTTT
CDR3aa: CASSSDRGYTGELFF

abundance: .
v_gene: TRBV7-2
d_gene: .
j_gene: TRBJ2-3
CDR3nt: TGTGCCAGCAGCTTATCGCCGGCCTTTAGGACAGATACGCAGTATTTT
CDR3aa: CASSLSPAFRTDTQYF

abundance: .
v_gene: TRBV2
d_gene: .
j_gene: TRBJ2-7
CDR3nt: TGTGCCAGCAGTGATTGGGGGGAACACGGAGACGAGCAGTACTTC
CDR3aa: CASSDWGEHGDEQYF

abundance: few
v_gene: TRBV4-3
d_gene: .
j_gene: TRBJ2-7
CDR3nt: TGCGCCAGCAGCCAAGTGCAGGACTCCTTGGAGCAGTACTTC
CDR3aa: CASSQVQDSLEQYF

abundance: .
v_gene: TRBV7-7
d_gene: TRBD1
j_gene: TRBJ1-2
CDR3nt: TGTGCCAGCAGCAGGGGACAGGACTATGGCTACACCTTC
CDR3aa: CASSRGQDYGYTF